A selection of T cell receptor beta chains follows, all from one sample in a study of spatial heterogeneity in lung cancer. TCRdb passed the 5' RACE reads through MiXCR, listing each CDR3 protein once. This sample has around 41,000 distinct CDR3 sequences, with 22% found just once. Sequencing was performed on PBMCs, taken at follow-up. Every receptor here comes from a female donor with early-stage non-small cell lung cancer. Each CDR3 is given with its conserved first and last residue. The D gene is left open where the match is weak. Expanded clones get a size class; other rows say once, few or many, or leave the size out.

CASSLMGHQNTEAFF	-	TRBJ1-1	TRBV5-1	many
CASSEATDTQYF	-	TRBJ2-3	TRBV10-1	once
CASSSPLRDGKNIQYF	-	TRBJ2-4	TRBV7-8	many
CASSPRERDGSPLHF	-	TRBJ1-6	TRBV18	many
CASSPGTSGITHEQYF	TRBD2	TRBJ2-7	TRBV27	few
CASSLPGGADTQYF	TRBD1	TRBJ2-3	TRBV5-6	-
CASSPSTGTEAFF	TRBD1	TRBJ1-1	TRBV5-6	medium-sized
CASSLLFPPGDF	-	TRBJ2-7	TRBV5-1	-
CASRLRAGGLNEQFF	TRBD2	TRBJ2-1	TRBV7-9	-
CASSRTGGGQPQHF	TRBD1	TRBJ1-5	TRBV18	-
CASSLLGERAATGHEQYF	-	TRBJ2-7	TRBV5-1	few
CASSFLLAGAQTQYF	TRBD2	TRBJ2-3	TRBV7-8	-
CASSIIGLGVYEQYF	-	TRBJ2-7	TRBV28	few
CASRTGTSGYNEQFF	TRBD2	TRBJ2-1	TRBV19	-
CASSLGQLNEKLFF	-	TRBJ1-4	TRBV5-1	few
CASSQDRGSDSPLHF	-	TRBJ1-6	TRBV3-1	many
CASGIGQAYGYTF	TRBD1	TRBJ1-2	TRBV12-5	many
CASSPPAGAGETQYF	-	TRBJ2-5	TRBV18	few
CASSLAGGQETQYF	TRBD2	TRBJ2-5	TRBV7-3	-
CASSWGEGYNEQFF	TRBD2	TRBJ2-1	TRBV25-1	-
CASSPSWGDTGELFF	-	TRBJ2-2	TRBV7-2	many
CASSLLDGELFF	-	TRBJ2-2	TRBV11-1	many
CASSETGRGFF	-	TRBJ2-1	TRBV5-1	few
CASSLERGDEQFF	-	TRBJ2-1	TRBV7-9	few
CASSLTGGNQPQHF	-	TRBJ1-5	TRBV5-1	few
CASSSGLHTGELFF	-	TRBJ2-2	TRBV7-3	few
CASGLDGYTEAFF	-	TRBJ1-1	TRBV12-5	few
CASTELESAGELFF	-	TRBJ2-2	TRBV7-3	-
CASSPGLAGFETQYF	TRBD2	TRBJ2-5	TRBV5-4	many
CASSLPGLAVIEGELFF	TRBD2	TRBJ2-2	TRBV5-6	-
CASSSFSGREGEQFF	TRBD2	TRBJ2-1	TRBV5-1	few
CASSPINQPQHF	-	TRBJ1-5	TRBV5-8	-
CASSLVAYGYTF	-	TRBJ1-2	TRBV12-3/TRBV12-4	few
CSAVRLAGVETQYF	TRBD2	TRBJ2-5	TRBV20-1	many
CASIGQRGGFGANVLTF	-	TRBJ2-6	TRBV6-6	many
CASSSQRGHEQFF	-	TRBJ2-1	TRBV14	many
CSVGAGGTDTQYF	TRBD2	TRBJ2-3	TRBV29-1	few